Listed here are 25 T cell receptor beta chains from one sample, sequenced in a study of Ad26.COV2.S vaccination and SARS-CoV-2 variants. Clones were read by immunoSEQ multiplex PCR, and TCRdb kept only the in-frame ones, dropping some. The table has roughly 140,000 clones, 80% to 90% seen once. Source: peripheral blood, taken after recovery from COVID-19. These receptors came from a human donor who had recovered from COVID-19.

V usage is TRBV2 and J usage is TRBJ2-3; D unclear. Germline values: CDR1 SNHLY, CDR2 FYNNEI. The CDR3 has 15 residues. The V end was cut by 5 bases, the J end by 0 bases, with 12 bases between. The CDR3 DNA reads TGTGCCAGCAGTTTTACAGAGCCTAGCACAGATACGCAGTATTTT. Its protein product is CASSFTEPSTDTQYF.

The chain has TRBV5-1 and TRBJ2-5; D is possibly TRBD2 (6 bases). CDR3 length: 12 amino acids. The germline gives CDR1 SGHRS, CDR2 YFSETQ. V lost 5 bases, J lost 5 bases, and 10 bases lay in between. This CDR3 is CASRMSGETQYF. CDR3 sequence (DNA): TGCGCCAGCAGAATGAGCGGGGAGACCCAGTACTTC.

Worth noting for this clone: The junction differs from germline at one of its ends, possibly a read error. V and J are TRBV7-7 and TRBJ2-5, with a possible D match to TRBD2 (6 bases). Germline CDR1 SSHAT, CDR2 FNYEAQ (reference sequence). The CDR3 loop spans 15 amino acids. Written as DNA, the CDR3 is TGTGCTAGCAGCTTATTAGCGGACCCCTCTGGGACCCAGTACTTC. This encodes CASSLLADPSGTQYF.

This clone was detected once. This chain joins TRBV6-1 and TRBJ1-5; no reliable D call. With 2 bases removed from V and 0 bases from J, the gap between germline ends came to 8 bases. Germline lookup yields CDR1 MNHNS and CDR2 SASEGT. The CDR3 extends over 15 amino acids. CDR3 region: CASSELNPSNQPQHF. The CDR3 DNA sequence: TGTGCCAGCAGTGAACTGAATCCTAGCAATCAGCCCCAGCATTTT.

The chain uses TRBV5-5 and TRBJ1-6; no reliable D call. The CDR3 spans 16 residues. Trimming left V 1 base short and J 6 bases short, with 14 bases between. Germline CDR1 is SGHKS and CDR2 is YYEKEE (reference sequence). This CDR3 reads CASSLWGLGRNSPLHF. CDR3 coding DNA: TGTGCCAGCAGCTTGTGGGGATTAGGGCGTAATTCACCCCTCCACTTT.

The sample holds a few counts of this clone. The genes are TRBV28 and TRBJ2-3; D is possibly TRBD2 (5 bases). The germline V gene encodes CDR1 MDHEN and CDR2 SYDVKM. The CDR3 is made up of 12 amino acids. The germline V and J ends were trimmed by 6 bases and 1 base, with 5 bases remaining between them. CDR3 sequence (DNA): TGTGCCAGCAGGCGGGGCACAGATACGCAGTATTTT. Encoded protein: CASRRGTDTQYF.

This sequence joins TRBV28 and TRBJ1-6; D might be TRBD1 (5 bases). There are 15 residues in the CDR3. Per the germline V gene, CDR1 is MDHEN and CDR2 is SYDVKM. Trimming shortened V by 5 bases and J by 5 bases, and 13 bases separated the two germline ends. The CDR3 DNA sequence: TGTGCCAGCAGTGGCGTTAGGGGAAATAATTCACCCCTCCACTTT. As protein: CASSGVRGNNSPLHF.

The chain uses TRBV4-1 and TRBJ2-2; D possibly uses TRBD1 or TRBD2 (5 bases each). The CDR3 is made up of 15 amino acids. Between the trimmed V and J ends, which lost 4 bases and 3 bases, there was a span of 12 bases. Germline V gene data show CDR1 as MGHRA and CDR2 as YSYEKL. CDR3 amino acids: CASSPFGAYTGELFF. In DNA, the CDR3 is TGCGCCAGCAGCCCCTTCGGGGCTTACACCGGGGAGCTGTTTTTT.

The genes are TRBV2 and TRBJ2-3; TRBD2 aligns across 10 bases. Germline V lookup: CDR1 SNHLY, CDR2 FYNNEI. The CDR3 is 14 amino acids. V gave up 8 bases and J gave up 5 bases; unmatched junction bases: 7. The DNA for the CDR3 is TGTGCCAGCGATGAACTAGCGGGGAAAGATACGCAGTATTTT. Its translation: CASDELAGKDTQYF.

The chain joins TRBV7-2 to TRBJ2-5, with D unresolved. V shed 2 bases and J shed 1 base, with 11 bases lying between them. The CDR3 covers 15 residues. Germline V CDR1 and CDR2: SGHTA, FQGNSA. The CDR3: CASSLNGRTQETQYF. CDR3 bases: TGTGCCAGCAGCTTAAATGGCAGAACCCAAGAGACCCAGTACTTC.

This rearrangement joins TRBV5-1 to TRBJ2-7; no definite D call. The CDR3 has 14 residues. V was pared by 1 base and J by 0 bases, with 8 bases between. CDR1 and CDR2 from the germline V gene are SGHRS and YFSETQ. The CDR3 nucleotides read TGCGCCAGCAGCTTGAATACCGCCTCCTACGAGCAGTACTTC. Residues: CASSLNTASYEQYF.

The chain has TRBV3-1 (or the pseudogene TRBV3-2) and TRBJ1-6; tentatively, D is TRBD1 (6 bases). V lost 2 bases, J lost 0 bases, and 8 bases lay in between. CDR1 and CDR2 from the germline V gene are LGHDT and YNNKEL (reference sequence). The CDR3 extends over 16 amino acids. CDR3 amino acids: CASSQRGGSYNSPLHF. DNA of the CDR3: TGTGCCAGCAGCCAAAGGGGGGGCTCCTATAATTCACCCCTCCACTTT.

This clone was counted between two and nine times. The CDR3: CASSNPGTGFPYNYGYTF. In DNA, the CDR3 is TGTGCCAGCAGCAACCCGGGGACAGGGTTTCCATATAACTATGGCTACACCTTC. The chain couples TRBV7-9 to TRBJ1-2; 9 bases are shared with TRBD1. This CDR3 region has 18 residues. V was clipped by 5 bases and J by 1 base; unmatched bases: 14. CDR1 is SEHNR, CDR2 FQNEAQ, per germline (reference sequence).

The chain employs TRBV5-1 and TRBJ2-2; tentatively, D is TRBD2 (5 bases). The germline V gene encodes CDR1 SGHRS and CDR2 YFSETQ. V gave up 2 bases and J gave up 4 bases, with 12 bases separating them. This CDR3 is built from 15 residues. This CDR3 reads CASSFELVGTGELFF. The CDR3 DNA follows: TGCGCCAGCAGCTTTGAACTAGTAGGCACCGGGGAGCTGTTTTTT.

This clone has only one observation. This CDR3 reads CASGGTGENEQFF. DNA for the CDR3: TGCGCCAGCGGAGGGACAGGGGAAAATGAGCAGTTCTTC. V is TRBV10-2 and J is TRBJ2-1; 10 bases are shared with TRBD1. CDR1 and CDR2 from the germline V gene are WSHSY and SAAADI. The V and J ends lost 8 bases and 7 bases, in that order; junction bases with no gene match: 5. The CDR3 is 13 amino acids.

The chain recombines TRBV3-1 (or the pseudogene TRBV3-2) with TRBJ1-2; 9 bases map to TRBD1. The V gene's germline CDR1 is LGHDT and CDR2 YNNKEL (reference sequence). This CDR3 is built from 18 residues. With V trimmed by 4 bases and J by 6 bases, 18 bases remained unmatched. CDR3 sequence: CASSPESATGGVLDGYTF. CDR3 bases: TGTGCCAGCAGCCCTGAGAGCGCGACAGGGGGAGTTTTGGATGGCTACACCTTC.

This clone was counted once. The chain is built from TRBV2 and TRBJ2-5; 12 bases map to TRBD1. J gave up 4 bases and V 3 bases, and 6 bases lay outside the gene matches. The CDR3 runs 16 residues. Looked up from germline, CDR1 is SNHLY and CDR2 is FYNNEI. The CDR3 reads CASSEGQGARAETQYF. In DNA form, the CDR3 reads TGTGCCAGCAGTGAGGGACAGGGGGCGAGGGCAGAGACCCAGTACTTC.

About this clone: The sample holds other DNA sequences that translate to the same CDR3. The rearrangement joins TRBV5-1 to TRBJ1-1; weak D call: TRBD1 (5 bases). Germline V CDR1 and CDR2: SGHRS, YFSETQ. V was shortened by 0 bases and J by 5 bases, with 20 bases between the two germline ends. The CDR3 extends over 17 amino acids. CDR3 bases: TGCGCCAGCAGCTTGGGGGGGGAGGGGCTTCGGGGTACTGAAGCTTTCTTT. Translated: CASSLGGEGLRGTEAFF.

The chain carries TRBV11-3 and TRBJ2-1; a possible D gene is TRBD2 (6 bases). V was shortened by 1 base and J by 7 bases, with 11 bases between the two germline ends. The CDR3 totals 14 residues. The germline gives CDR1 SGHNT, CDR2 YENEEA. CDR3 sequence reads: CASSLGPGGNEQFF. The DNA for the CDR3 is TGTGCCAGCAGCTTAGGTCCCGGAGGGAATGAGCAGTTCTTC.

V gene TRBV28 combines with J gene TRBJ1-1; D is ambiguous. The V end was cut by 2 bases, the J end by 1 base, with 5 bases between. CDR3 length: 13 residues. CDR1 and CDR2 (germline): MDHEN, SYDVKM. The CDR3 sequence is CASSLLGNTEAFF. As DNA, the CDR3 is TGTGCCAGCAGTTTACTGGGGAACACTGAAGCTTTCTTT.

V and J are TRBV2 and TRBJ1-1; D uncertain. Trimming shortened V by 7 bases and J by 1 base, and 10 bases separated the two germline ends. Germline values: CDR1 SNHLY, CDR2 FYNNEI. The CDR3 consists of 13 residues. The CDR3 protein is CASKVEGNTEAFF. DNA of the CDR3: TGTGCCAGCAAGGTAGAAGGGAACACTGAAGCTTTCTTT.

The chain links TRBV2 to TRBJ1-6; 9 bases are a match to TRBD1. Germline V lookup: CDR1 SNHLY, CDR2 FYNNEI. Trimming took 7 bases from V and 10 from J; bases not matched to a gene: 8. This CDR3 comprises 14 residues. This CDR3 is CASTSDRGWSPLHF. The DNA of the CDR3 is TGTGCCAGCACCTCAGACAGGGGGTGGTCACCCCTCCACTTT.

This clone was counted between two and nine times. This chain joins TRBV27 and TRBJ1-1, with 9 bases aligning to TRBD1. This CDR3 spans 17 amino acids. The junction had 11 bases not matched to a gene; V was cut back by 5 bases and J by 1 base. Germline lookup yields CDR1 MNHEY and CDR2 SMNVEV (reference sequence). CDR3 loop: CASSIIGGTGPNTEAFF. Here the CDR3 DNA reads TGTGCCAGCAGTATTATCGGGGGGACAGGGCCGAACACTGAAGCTTTCTTT.

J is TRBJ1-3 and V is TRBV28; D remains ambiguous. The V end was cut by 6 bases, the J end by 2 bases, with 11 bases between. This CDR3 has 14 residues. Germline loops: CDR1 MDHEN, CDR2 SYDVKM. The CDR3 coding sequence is TGTGCCAGCAGCCAAGGCGGTACTGGAAACACCATATATTTT. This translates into CASSQGGTGNTIYF.

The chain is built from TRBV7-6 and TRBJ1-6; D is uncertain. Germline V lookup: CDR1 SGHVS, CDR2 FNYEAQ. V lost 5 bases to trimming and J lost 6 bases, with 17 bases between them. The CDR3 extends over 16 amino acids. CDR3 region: CASSQAGLTLNSPLHF. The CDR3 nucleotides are TGTGCCAGCAGCCAGGCCGGTCTGACTCTTAATTCACCCCTCCACTTT.